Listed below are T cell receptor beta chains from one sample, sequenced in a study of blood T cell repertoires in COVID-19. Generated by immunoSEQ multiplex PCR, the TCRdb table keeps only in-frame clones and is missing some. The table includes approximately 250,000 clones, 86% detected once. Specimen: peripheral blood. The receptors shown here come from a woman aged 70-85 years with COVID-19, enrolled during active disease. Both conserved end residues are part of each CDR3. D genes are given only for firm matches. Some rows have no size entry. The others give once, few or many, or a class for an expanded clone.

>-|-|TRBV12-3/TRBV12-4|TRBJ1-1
TGTGCCAGCAGTTTTAGGGGGAACACTGAAGCTTTCTTT
CASSFRGNTEAFF
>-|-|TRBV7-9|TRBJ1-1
TGTGCCAGCAGCGGGGGCGCCTTAGACACTGAAGCTTTCTTT
CASSGGALDTEAFF
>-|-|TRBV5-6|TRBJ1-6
TGTGCCAGCAGCTTGGGGAGGATGGTCGACTCACCCCTCCACTTT
CASSLGRMVDSPLHF
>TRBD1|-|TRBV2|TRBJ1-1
TGTGCCAGCAGTGCGAGGGGGCAGAGCACTGAAGCTTTCTTT
CASSARGQSTEAFF
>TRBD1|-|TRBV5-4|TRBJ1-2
TGTGCCAGCAGTCGGACAGGGTCCGGCTACACCTTC
CASSRTGSGYTF
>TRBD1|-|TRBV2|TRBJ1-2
TGTGCCAGCAGTGTCGACAGGGGCAACTATGGCTACACCTTC
CASSVDRGNYGYTF
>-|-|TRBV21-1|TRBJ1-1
TGTGCCAGCAGCAAAGTGGGACAGACTGAAGCTTTCTTT
CASSKVGQTEAFF
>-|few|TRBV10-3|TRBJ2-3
TGTGCCATCAGTGACCCTCCCCGCGGCACAGATACGCAGTATTTT
CAISDPPRGTDTQYF
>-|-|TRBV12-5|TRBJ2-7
TGTGCTAGTGGTCCCAACCCGGGACACCAGCAGTACTTC
CASGPNPGHQQYF
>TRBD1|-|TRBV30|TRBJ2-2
TGTGCCTGGACTAATCCGGGACAGGGCACCGGGGAGCTGTTTTTT
CAWTNPGQGTGELFF